This TCR beta chain was sequenced during a study of blood T cells in healthy people across ages. Overall study results and limits: More naive CD4+ cells and higher diversity marked long-lived donors relative to aged donors.

To note about this clonotype: As yet, its antigen is unknown.

A sample-barcoded 5' primer and a J-beta primer mix were used in a second PCR of about 7 to 12 cycles. MiXCR was run by TCRdb on the 5' RACE reads, yielding one entry per CDR3 protein. Among about 1 million distinct CDR3 sequences listed, almost 25% were seen once. V shed 0 bases and J shed 0 bases, with 7 bases lying between them. Germline-derived CDR1 and CDR2 are SGDLS and YYNGEE. The CDR3 runs to 14 residues. The same data also contributed to another study, on T cells of mothers and their children.

The sequence came from a girl aged 2-10 years in good health. The chain combines TRBV9 with TRBJ2-7, with no clear D. Material: blood. CDR3 DNA sequence: TGTGCCAGCAGCGTAGAGGCTAGCTCCTACGAGCAGTACTTC. The encoded protein is CASSVEASSYEQYF.